What follows is one TCR beta chain and its context. Its target is not known. The data derive from a study of shared clonotypes between healthy human individuals. Study-level points and caveats: Though the depth was large, rarefaction showed that sorted-subset sequencing was incomplete. Generally, estimated richness proved larger in naive subsets than it did in memory subsets.

The germline V gene encodes CDR1 MGHRA and CDR2 YSYEKL. This CDR3 is built from 15 residues. Unmatched junction bases numbered 5, after V lost 4 bases and J lost 6 bases. The authors loaded about 200 ng DNA, around 32,000 T cell genomes, into sorted-subset replicate PCRs. TCRdb keeps only in-frame clones here, not all; method: immunoSEQ multiplex PCR. Of 2,100,000 or so clones listed, approximately 96% are singletons. Both subsets, CD45RA+ naive and CD45RA-negative memory, were split from the CD4+ cells. This chain connects TRBV4-1 to TRBJ2-1; TRBD1 agrees at 11 bases. The sequenced material came from naive CD4+ T cells sorted from blood. Subset defined: CD45RA+ positively selected. The receptor was derived from a man in his late teens or twenties in good health. The CDR3 reads CASSRGGTGGNEQFF. The CDR3 DNA reads TGCGCCAGCAGCCGTGGCGGGACAGGGGGCAATGAGCAGTTCTTC.